This TCR beta chain was sequenced in a study of blood T cell repertoires in COVID-19. This table comes from immunoSEQ multiplex PCR, and its TCRdb copy is limited to in-frame clones, with some not included. The sample has about 220,000 clones; 84% are singletons. The CDR3 loop spans 14 amino acids. The germline CDR1 and CDR2 sequences are SQVTM and ANQGSEA. The ends lost 6 bases at V and 5 bases at J; junction bases unmatched: 9. Material for sequencing was peripheral blood. The rearrangement links TRBV29-1 to TRBJ1-4; 7 nucleotides match TRBD1. The receptor was derived from a man aged 45-65 years with active or convalescent COVID-19. CDR3 DNA: TGCAGCGTAGGGGGGACAGATCAGAATGAAAAACTGTTTTTT. Encoded protein: CSVGGTDQNEKLFF.